These 15 T cell receptor beta chains were sequenced from one sample in a study of T cells in localized non-small cell lung cancer (TCRdb year 2020). Library method: the immunoSEQ multiplex PCR assay. In its TCRdb copy, this immuneACCESS table keeps in-frame sequences only and misses some clones. Where compared with another copy, unresolved V genes explain less than half of these, and the others have no known cause. This sample gives some 22,000 clones in total; around 85% of them show up just once. 20% to 25% of the sample rests with the top ten. The sample in question was PBMCs, obtained before any cancer treatment. The origin of the receptors is a man aged 35 to 69 with stage II squamous cell lung carcinoma.

This clone has just a few counts. The V and J genes are TRBV7-6 and TRBJ1-6; 7 nucleotides align to TRBD1. The CDR3 extends over 14 amino acids. CDR1 and CDR2 from the germline V gene are SGHVS and FNYEAQ. The V gene end was trimmed by 6 bases and the J gene end by 5 bases; junction bases not matched to a gene: 4. CDR3 residues: CASSRDRDNSPLHF. The CDR3 DNA reads TGTGCCAGCAGTCGAGACAGGGATAATTCACCCCTCCACTTT.

This sequence joins TRBV6-6 and TRBJ2-5; D perhaps matches TRBD1 (6 bases). Germline V lookup: CDR1 MNHNY, CDR2 SVGAGI (reference sequence). The V and J ends lost 4 bases and 8 bases respectively, with 17 bases between them. CDR3 length equals 14 residues. The CDR3 here is CASSLGGPSVTQYF. The CDR3 DNA follows: TGTGCCAGCAGTTTAGGGGGACCGTCAGTAACCCAGTACTTC.

The chain couples TRBV4-3 to TRBJ1-2, with TRBD1 identical over 7 bases. Germline CDR1 and CDR2: LGHNA and YSLEER. The junction had 14 bases not matched to a gene; V was cut back by 2 bases and J by 8 bases. CDR3 size: 16 residues. CDR3 amino acids: CASSQYQLTGSEGYTF. In DNA form, the CDR3 reads TGCGCCAGCAGCCAATACCAACTGACAGGGTCAGAAGGCTACACCTTC.

CDR3 protein: CAWMSGGLYGYTF. Written as DNA, the CDR3 is TGTGCCTGGATGTCAGGGGGACTCTATGGCTACACCTTC. The rearrangement uses TRBV30 and TRBJ1-2, with TRBD1 matching over 7 bases. The CDR3 spans 13 residues. Losses at the gene ends were 4 bases for V and 4 bases for J; bases not matched to a gene: 6. Germline values: CDR1 GTSNPN, CDR2 SVGIG (reference sequence).

The chain is built from TRBV4-1 and TRBJ2-1, with a possible D match to TRBD1 (6 bases). The CDR3 runs 13 residues. Trimming left V 0 bases short and J 8 bases short, with 8 bases between. Per germline, CDR1 MGHRA and CDR2 YSYEKL. The CDR3 is CASSQEGAYEQFF. The CDR3 DNA follows: TGCGCCAGCAGCCAAGAGGGGGCGTATGAGCAGTTCTTC.

This chain links TRBV10-2 with TRBJ1-1, with D unclear. The CDR3 runs to 14 residues. Germline V CDR1 and CDR2: WSHSY, SAAADI. Trimming took off 2 bases at V and 0 bases at J, with 7 bases between the two ends. CDR3: CASSENSLNTEAFF. The CDR3 nucleotides read TGCGCCAGCAGTGAGAACAGCTTGAACACTGAAGCTTTCTTT.

Here the CDR3 DNA reads TGTGCCAGCAGTGAGGACACCGGAGGTCCGGCCCAGCATTTT. Translation gives CASSEDTGGPAQHF. This chain joins TRBV6-5 and TRBJ1-5; a possible D gene is TRBD1 (5 bases). Germline CDR1 MNHEY, CDR2 SVGAGI. V was trimmed by 5 bases and J by 11 bases, leaving 19 bases between them. The CDR3 has 14 amino acids.

The J gene is TRBJ2-3, the V gene TRBV6-6, with D perhaps being TRBD1 or TRBD2 (6 bases each). The V and J ends lost 7 bases and 6 bases respectively, with 17 bases between them. Germline assignment: CDR1 MNHNY and CDR2 SVGAGI (reference sequence). The CDR3 extends over 14 amino acids. The CDR3 DNA reads TGTGCCAGCATTCCGAGGGGGGTCGGGGATACGCAGTATTTT. It encodes CASIPRGVGDTQYF.

This sequence joins TRBV6-5 and TRBJ2-3; a weak D match, TRBD2 (6 bases). The CDR3 contains 13 residues. V was trimmed by 4 bases and J by 10 bases, leaving 15 bases between them. Germline CDR1 and CDR2: MNHEY and SVGAGI. The CDR3 DNA is TGTGCCAGCAGTTCCCTGCAAGGAGGGGCGCAGTATTTT. Translating it yields CASSSLQGGAQYF.

V gene TRBV5-4 combines with J gene TRBJ1-2; the D gene is possibly TRBD1 (5 bases). Trimming stripped 3 bases from V and 8 bases from J, with 20 bases between. CDR1 is SGHNT, CDR2 YYREEE, per germline (reference sequence). The CDR3 contains 15 residues. The CDR3 sequence: CASSSSREARPGYTF. In DNA, the CDR3 is TGTGCCAGCAGCTCCTCCAGGGAGGCCCGACCGGGCTACACCTTC.

The J gene is TRBJ1-5, the V gene TRBV29-1; 8 bases are shared with TRBD1. The CDR3 consists of 12 residues. Germline lookup yields CDR1 SQVTM and CDR2 ANQGSEA. V lost 6 bases, J lost 4 bases, and 2 bases stayed unmatched. The CDR3 DNA reads as TGCAGCGTAAGACAGGGGAATCAGCCCCAGCATTTT. The encoded protein is CSVRQGNQPQHF.

This clone showed up just a few times. The chain uses TRBV5-1 and TRBJ1-5, with D possibly matching TRBD1 (5 bases). This CDR3 region has 15 residues. V lost 4 bases, J lost 7 bases, and 18 bases lay in between. In germline, CDR1 is SGHRS, CDR2 YFSETQ. The CDR3 nucleotides are TGCGCCAGCAGCCTCGGGGGGGAGGTACGACAGCCCCAGCATTTT. Its translation is CASSLGGEVRQPQHF.

V usage is TRBV7-3 and J usage is TRBJ2-2; TRBD1 is a possible D gene (5 bases). The V end was cut by 1 base, the J end by 8 bases, with 17 bases between. This CDR3 has 16 residues. The germline V gene encodes CDR1 SGHTA and CDR2 FQGTGA. The CDR3 sequence: CASSLSLGPEAGELFF. The DNA of the CDR3 is TGTGCCAGCAGCTTAAGCTTGGGGCCAGAAGCAGGGGAGCTGTTTTTT.

The table lists this clone with a count of one. This chain joins TRBV11-2 and TRBJ2-3; TRBD2 agrees at 9 bases. The CDR3 contains 16 residues. With V trimmed by 2 bases and J by 1 base, 4 bases remained unmatched. Germline V gene sequence: CDR1 SGHAT, CDR2 FQNNGV. CDR3 protein: CASSLRASGGTDTQYF. CDR3 in DNA: TGTGCCAGCAGCTTACGGGCTAGCGGGGGCACAGATACGCAGTATTTT.

The rearrangement joins TRBV6-6 to TRBJ1-2; D unresolved. This CDR3 is built from 12 residues. Per the germline V gene, CDR1 is MNHNY and CDR2 is SVGAGI (reference sequence). Trimming cost V 5 bases and J 5 bases, with 9 bases left between them. This CDR3 reads CASSTVLYGYTF. CDR3 DNA sequence: TGTGCCAGCAGTACCGTCCTTTATGGCTACACCTTC.